This T cell receptor beta chain stems from a study of blood T cell repertoires in COVID-19. Across the whole study: From the United States, Italy and Spain came samples of acute and convalescent COVID-19.

Assay used: immunoSEQ multiplex PCR; TCRdb lists only in-frame clones, some missing. The sample includes about 67,000 clones, around 88% of them seen just once. The CDR3 is 13 amino acids. Germline CDR1 SGHRS, CDR2 YFSETQ. The V end was cut by 4 bases, the J end by 1 base, with 8 bases between. This TCR was recovered from a woman over 75 with acute or convalescent COVID-19. The chain joins TRBV5-1 to TRBJ1-1; D remains ambiguous. The sample consisted of peripheral blood. CDR3 sequence reads: CASSHGRNTEAFF. The DNA for the CDR3 is TGCGCCAGCAGCCACGGTCGGAACACTGAAGCTTTCTTT.